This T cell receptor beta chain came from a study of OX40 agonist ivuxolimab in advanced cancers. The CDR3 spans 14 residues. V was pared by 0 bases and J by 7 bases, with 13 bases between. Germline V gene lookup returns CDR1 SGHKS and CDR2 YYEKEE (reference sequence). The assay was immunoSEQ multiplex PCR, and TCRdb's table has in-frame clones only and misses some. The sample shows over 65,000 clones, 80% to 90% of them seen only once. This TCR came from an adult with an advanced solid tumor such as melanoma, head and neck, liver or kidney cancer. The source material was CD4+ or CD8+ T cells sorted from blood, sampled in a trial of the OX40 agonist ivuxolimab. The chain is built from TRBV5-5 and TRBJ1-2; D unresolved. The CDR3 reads CASSLVTQASGYTF. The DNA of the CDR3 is TGTGCCAGCAGCTTGGTTACTCAGGCGAGTGGCTACACCTTC.